This T cell receptor (beta chain) was sequenced in a study of T cell responses to AZD1222 COVID-19 vaccine. Study-wide background: Researchers grouped second doses given at about 4 or about 12 weeks into one pool.

The CDR3 consists of 16 residues. In germline, CDR1 is SGHDT, CDR2 YYEEEE. V shed 4 bases and J shed 4 bases, with 18 bases lying between them. The repertoire was sequenced with immunoSEQ multiplex PCR; TCRdb's copy has only in-frame clones and lacks some. Of over 50,000 clones detected, less than 90% appear once; the ten largest clones hold about 7%. A note on this clone: Its target is not known.

Study-level points and caveats: The reported proportion of spike-specific TCRs targeting unmutated variant regions was nearly half. Females made up more of the donors, who were largely white British, and clonal diversity may have come out too low. Baseline seropositivity occurred in only a handful of AZD1222 recipients.

This sequence joins TRBV5-6 and TRBJ2-1; perhaps D is TRBD1 or TRBD2 (5 bases each). This material consisted of peripheral blood, taken on day 0 of AZD1222 vaccination. The origin of this receptor is an adult in good health. DNA for the CDR3: TGTGCCAGCAGCCTGGGGGTTTCCACGGGGTACAATGAGCAGTTCTTC. Its translation is CASSLGVSTGYNEQFF.